Each of the 22 T cell receptor beta chains below was sequenced from the same sample in a study of T-cell memory formation after mild COVID-19. TCRdb reprocessed the 5' RACE reads with MiXCR, giving one entry per CDR3 protein. The sample carries fewer than 300,000 distinct CDR3 sequences, 15% to 20% recorded once. The specimen was PBMCs or a T cell subset sorted from them (not recorded which). Source of these receptors: a man aged 18 to 30 who had mild COVID-19 (a few samples of this study predate the infection). Cell type and time point are not known.

This clonotype was observed at least ten times. V usage is TRBV20-1 and J usage is TRBJ2-7, with D maybe TRBD1 (5 bases). This CDR3 is built from 14 residues. Per germline, CDR1 DFQATT and CDR2 SNEGSKA (reference sequence). V was shortened by 1 base and J by 0 bases, with 10 bases between the two germline ends. The chain's CDR3 is CSARGGDSSYEQYV. In DNA form, the CDR3 reads TGCAGTGCTAGAGGTGGAGACAGCTCCTACGAGCAGTACGTC.

CDR3 sequence reads: CASTIRAGLREGTQYF. DNA for the CDR3: TGCGCCAGCACCATACGGGCGGGACTCCGTGAAGGTACGCAGTATTTT. The chain couples TRBV5-1 to TRBJ2-3; a weak D match, TRBD2 (6 bases). V was shortened by 6 bases and J by 8 bases, with 25 bases between the two germline ends. CDR3 length: 16 residues. Looked up from germline, CDR1 is SGHRS and CDR2 is YFSETQ.

This clonotype was picked up a small number of times. The chain is built from TRBV4-1 and TRBJ2-2; weak D call: TRBD2 (6 bases). This CDR3 has 14 residues. Germline V lookup: CDR1 MGHRA, CDR2 YSYEKL. V dropped 4 bases and J dropped 7 bases, with 13 bases sitting between them. CDR3 DNA sequence: TGCGCCAGCAGCCCGTCCCGGGGGAGCGGGGAGCTGTTTTTT. Its translation: CASSPSRGSGELFF.

The CDR3 sequence is CASSYGQGPSEQYF. The DNA of the CDR3 is TGTGCCAGCAGTTACGGGCAGGGGCCTAGTGAGCAGTACTTC. The chain recombines TRBV6-5 with TRBJ2-7; tentatively, D is TRBD1 (6 bases). The V and J ends lost 2 bases and 7 bases respectively, with 15 bases between them. The germline gives CDR1 MNHEY, CDR2 SVGAGI. The CDR3 loop spans 14 amino acids.

Many counts were recorded for this clonotype. The genes are TRBV7-2 and TRBJ2-3; the match to TRBD1 covers 8 bases. This CDR3 is 13 amino acids long. V gave up 5 bases and J gave up 5 bases; unmatched junction bases: 3. Per germline, CDR1 SGHTA and CDR2 FQGNSA. The CDR3 nucleotides read TGTGCCAGCAGCCGAGGACAGGGAGATACGCAGTATTTT. It encodes CASSRGQGDTQYF. Full variable domain (missing parts from reference TRBV7-2 and TRBJ2-3): GAGVSQSPSNKVTEKGKDVELRCDPISGHTALYWYRQSLGQGLEFLIYFQGNSAPDKSGLPSDRFSAERTGGSVSTLTIQRTQQEDSAVYLCASSRGQGDTQYFGPGTRLTVL.

This clonotype showed up many times. The chain's CDR3 is CASSPSGGTETQYF. CDR3 sequence (DNA): TGTGCCAGCAGCCCCTCAGGCGGTACGGAGACCCAGTACTTC. V usage is TRBV7-9 and J usage is TRBJ2-5, with D hard to call. In germline, CDR1 is SEHNR, CDR2 FQNEAQ (reference sequence). Deletions cut 5 bases from V and 5 bases from J, with 15 bases between. CDR3 length: 14 residues.

This clonotype was observed a few times. This chain connects TRBV6-6 to TRBJ2-7, with a tentative D call TRBD1 (5 bases). Germline values: CDR1 MNHNY, CDR2 SVGAGI (reference sequence). This CDR3 region has 14 residues. The V end was cut by 5 bases, the J end by 6 bases, with 17 bases between. CDR3 protein: CASSPTGLPAEQYF. Here the CDR3 DNA reads TGTGCCAGCAGTCCCACAGGATTGCCTGCCGAGCAGTACTTC.

This sequence joins TRBV7-9 and TRBJ2-3, with 10 positions matching TRBD2. CDR3 length: 18 residues. CDR1 is SEHNR, CDR2 FQNEAQ, per germline (reference sequence). Trimming at V came to 2 bases and at J to 2 bases, leaving 10 bases not matched to a gene. Here the CDR3 reads CASSLTYLAGASTDTQYF. In nucleotides, the CDR3 is TGTGCCAGCAGCTTAACCTACCTAGCGGGGGCTTCCACAGATACGCAGTATTTT.

The rearrangement uses TRBV28 and TRBJ1-1, with D perhaps TRBD1 (5 bases). Per germline, CDR1 MDHEN and CDR2 SYDVKM. The CDR3 has 14 amino acids. With 2 bases removed from V and 5 bases from J, the gap between germline ends came to 12 bases. The CDR3 loop is CASSLPGIGTEAFF. The CDR3 nucleotides are TGTGCCAGCAGTTTACCAGGGATCGGGACTGAAGCTTTCTTT.

The gene calls are TRBV9 and TRBJ2-3; D is unresolved. Germline V gene data show CDR1 as SGDLS and CDR2 as YYNGEE. V lost 0 bases, J lost 2 bases, and 10 bases lay in between. The CDR3 consists of 15 residues. CDR3 region: CASSVVGYDTDTQYF. DNA for the CDR3: TGTGCCAGCAGCGTAGTGGGTTACGACACAGATACGCAGTATTTT.

This clonotype has a handful of counts. The chain couples TRBV7-9 to TRBJ2-1; D gene unclear. Trimming cost V 9 bases and J 2 bases, with 11 bases left between them. Germline CDR1 and CDR2: SEHNR and FQNEAQ (reference sequence). The CDR3 is made up of 13 amino acids. CDR3 bases: TGTGCCAGTTTGGCCGTCGCCTACAATGAGCAGTTCTTC. As protein: CASLAVAYNEQFF.

The V call is TRBV5-1, the J call TRBJ1-4; 9 bases agree with TRBD1. Germline-derived CDR1 and CDR2 are SGHRS and YFSETQ. This CDR3 region has 15 residues. With 4 bases clipped from V and 4 bases from J, the junction kept 5 bases outside the gene matches. In DNA, the CDR3 is TGCGCCAGCAGCCTTCAGACAGGGGGTAATGAAAAACTGTTTTTT. It is translated as CASSLQTGGNEKLFF.

This clonotype was detected ten times or more. The J gene is TRBJ2-5, the V gene TRBV19, with TRBD1 identical over 9 bases. Trimming at V came to 2 bases and at J to 4 bases, leaving 2 bases not matched to a gene. In germline, CDR1 is LNHDA, CDR2 SQIVND (reference sequence). There are 14 residues in the CDR3. The CDR3 nucleotides read TGTGCCAGTAGTATAACAGGGGGCGGAGAGACCCAGTACTTC. Its translation: CASSITGGGETQYF.

This sequence joins TRBV12-3 or TRBV12-4 and TRBJ2-2; D not certain. V lost 5 bases, J lost 7 bases, and 11 bases lay in between. The CDR3 runs 13 residues. CDR3 coding DNA: TGTGCCAGCAGTCCTGGTCCGGGCGGGGAGCTGTTTTTT. Translation: CASSPGPGGELFF.

This chain joins TRBV24-1 and TRBJ2-1; TRBD2 matches at 12 bases. The CDR3 spans 16 residues. V was clipped by 6 bases and J by 7 bases; unmatched bases: 9. CDR1 and CDR2 from the germline V gene are KGHDR and SFDVKD. As DNA, the CDR3 is TGTGCCACCAGTCACAACCGACTAGCGGGAGTGAATGAGCAGTTCTTC. Translating it yields CATSHNRLAGVNEQFF.

This clonotype came up once. The chain carries TRBV10-3 and TRBJ2-1; the D gene is possibly TRBD2 (5 bases). The CDR3 runs 12 residues. Trimming removed 4 bases at V and 12 bases at J, with 13 bases between. CDR1 and CDR2 from the germline V gene are ENHRY and SYGVKD. The CDR3 coding sequence is TGTGCCATCAGTGCGAACGGTCGGGGGCAGTTCTTC. The encoded protein is CAISANGRGQFF.

The sample holds many counts of this clonotype. V usage is TRBV4-2 and J usage is TRBJ2-4, with D possibly being TRBD2 (5 bases). CDR1 and CDR2 from the germline V gene are LGHNA and YNFKEQ. The germline V and J ends were trimmed by 0 bases and 8 bases, with 23 bases remaining between them. The CDR3 contains 18 residues. This CDR3 is CASSQDEGQPLSWDIQYF. The CDR3 nucleotides read TGTGCCAGCAGCCAAGATGAGGGTCAGCCCCTCAGTTGGGACATTCAGTACTTC.

The chain recombines TRBV7-2 with TRBJ2-5; 13 nucleotides align to TRBD2. Germline trimming cut 1 base from V and 1 base from J; bases unmatched to any gene: 15. The CDR3 runs to 21 residues. Germline CDR1 and CDR2: SGHTA and FQGNSA. CDR3 protein: CASSLVSRWTSGGVGQETQYF. The CDR3 DNA sequence: TGTGCCAGCAGCTTAGTTAGCCGATGGACTAGCGGGGGAGTAGGCCAAGAGACCCAGTACTTC.

For this clonotype: The DNA is left out, because the CDR3 cannot be placed on it with certainty; the CDR3 is given as TCRdb lists it. This sequence joins TRBV29-1 and TRBJ2-3; the table's TRBD2 call for D was not verified on the DNA. Germline V lookup: CDR1 SQVTM, CDR2 ANQGSEA. The CDR3 spans 16 residues, counting both ends. This CDR3 is CSVDTQYFGPGDTQYF.

This clonotype was seen only a few times. V usage is TRBV27 and J usage is TRBJ2-3; unclear D gene. V was cut by 3 bases and J by 4 bases, with 17 bases left in between. CDR3 length equals 16 residues. Per germline, CDR1 MNHEY and CDR2 SMNVEV (reference sequence). The CDR3 region is CASSLMSASSPDTQYF. The CDR3, as DNA: TGTGCCAGCAGTTTGATGTCGGCCAGTTCTCCAGATACGCAGTATTTT.

This clonotype was recorded many times. V usage is TRBV7-9 and J usage is TRBJ2-3; D perhaps matches TRBD2 (6 bases). This CDR3 has 16 amino acids. The V gene lost 3 bases and the J gene lost 0 bases, with 13 bases spanning the gap. In germline, CDR1 is SEHNR, CDR2 FQNEAQ (reference sequence). The CDR3 DNA follows: TGTGCCAGCAGCTTTGCGGGGAGAATCAGCACAGATACGCAGTATTTT. It translates to CASSFAGRISTDTQYF.

The J gene is TRBJ1-1, the V gene TRBV18; 8 bases are shared with TRBD1. V lost 3 bases to trimming and J lost 3 bases; unmatched junction nucleotides: 6. The CDR3 is 15 residues long. Germline V gene sequence: CDR1 KGHSH, CDR2 LQKENI. CDR3 loop: CASSPLTGVDTEAFF. The CDR3, as DNA: TGTGCCAGCTCACCTCTGACAGGGGTCGACACTGAAGCTTTCTTT.